Following are 4 T cell receptor beta chains from one sample sequenced in a study of blood T cells in healthy people across ages. Alongside a J-beta primer mix, a sample-barcoded 5' primer served in a second PCR lasting 7 to 11 cycles. TCRdb itself ran the 5' RACE reads through MiXCR, one entry per CDR3 protein. The sample includes 550,000 to 700,000 distinct CDR3 sequences, approximately 25% seen only once; the top ten take about a fifth. The sample comprised blood. These receptor sequences come from a woman aged 65 to 85 in good health.

This clonotype was counted a few times. The V call is TRBV25-1, the J call TRBJ1-4; maybe TRBD1 (5 bases). Deletions cut 4 bases from V and 7 bases from J, with 10 bases between. The CDR3 contains 13 residues. Germline loops: CDR1 MGHDK, CDR2 SYGVNS. CDR3 protein: CASSVQGGEKLFF. The CDR3 nucleotides are TGTGCCAGCAGTGTCCAGGGAGGTGAAAAACTGTTTTTT.

This clonotype was observed a handful of times. The chain has TRBV7-2 and TRBJ2-7, with TRBD2 matching over 8 bases. The CDR3 runs 15 residues. Germline V gene data show CDR1 as SGHTA and CDR2 as FQGNSA. The junction had 5 bases not matched to a gene; V was cut back by 2 bases and J by 2 bases. The CDR3 is CASSLKRGSPYEQYF. CDR3 nucleotide sequence: TGTGCCAGCAGCTTAAAGCGGGGGAGTCCCTACGAGCAGTACTTC.

The rearrangement joins TRBV5-1 to TRBJ2-7; 9 bases line up with TRBD1. The CDR3 runs 15 residues. The trim removed 4 bases at V and 3 bases at J, leaving 8 bases unmatched. Germline CDR1 reads SGHRS; CDR2 reads YFSETQ. The CDR3 here is CASSLTGGVVYEQYF. CDR3 coding DNA: TGCGCCAGCAGCCTGACAGGGGGGGTGGTCTACGAGCAGTACTTC.

The rearrangement links TRBV28 to TRBJ2-5; no clear D gene. The germline gives CDR1 MDHEN, CDR2 SYDVKM. This CDR3 contains 13 residues. V lost 1 base and J lost 3, with 6 bases in between. The CDR3 nucleotides read TGTGCCAGCAGTTTATCCTCAAAAGAGACCCAGTACTTC. Translated, it gives CASSLSSKETQYF.